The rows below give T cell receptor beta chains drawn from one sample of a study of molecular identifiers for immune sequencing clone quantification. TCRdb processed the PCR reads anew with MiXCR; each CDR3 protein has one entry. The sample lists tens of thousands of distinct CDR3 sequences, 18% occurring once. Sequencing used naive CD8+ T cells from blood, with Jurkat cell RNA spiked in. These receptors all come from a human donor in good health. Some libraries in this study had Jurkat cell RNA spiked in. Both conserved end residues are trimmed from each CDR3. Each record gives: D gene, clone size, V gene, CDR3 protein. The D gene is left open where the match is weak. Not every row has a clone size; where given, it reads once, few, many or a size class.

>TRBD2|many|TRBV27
ASSQIGTSGLTTQY
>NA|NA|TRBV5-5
ASSTHPRPSYEQY
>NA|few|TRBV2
ASSVTLKEISYEQY
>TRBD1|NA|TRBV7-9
ASSFLGQGSYNEQF
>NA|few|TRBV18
ASANGPTAEAQY
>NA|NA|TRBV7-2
ASSLGQVDHGYT
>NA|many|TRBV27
ASSRGVADTQY
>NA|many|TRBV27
ASTKGGGFYEQY
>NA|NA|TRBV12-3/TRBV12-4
AGSRDRETQY
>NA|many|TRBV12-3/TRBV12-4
AGQESLNTGELF